This is a list of T cell receptor beta chains from one sample in a study of cytomegalovirus exposure and HLA in healthy donors. Only in-frame clones appear in the TCRdb table, and some are missing; sequencing was by immunoSEQ multiplex PCR. The sample shows approximately 88,000 clones, 60% to 80% of them seen only once. The sample consisted of PBMCs. The receptors originated from a man in his forties or fifties in good health and CMV-seropositive. The CDR3 runs from the conserved cysteine through the conserved F or W. D genes are given only for firm matches. Clone size is given for some rows only: seen once, a few or many times, or a class if the clone is expanded.

>medium-sized|TRBV28|TRBJ2-7|NA
TGTGCCAGCAGAGACCGGGATGTTGGTCCCTACGAGCAGTACTTC
CASRDRDVGPYEQYF
>NA|TRBV5-6|TRBJ1-5|TRBD1
TGTGCCAGCAGCCCAGGGACAGGCTATCAGCCCCAGCATTTT
CASSPGTGYQPQHF
>NA|TRBV18|TRBJ1-6|NA
TGTGCCAGCTCACCCGACAGCGCCTCACCCCTCCACTTT
CASSPDSASPLHF
>NA|TRBV10-3|TRBJ1-2|TRBD1
TGTGCCATCAGTAGACAGGGTGTGAGCTACACCTTC
CAISRQGVSYTF
>NA|TRBV28|TRBJ1-5|NA
TGTGCCAGCACTCAAGAGTCAGGTCTGAGCAATCAGCCCCAGCATTTT
CASTQESGLSNQPQHF
>NA|TRBV7-2|TRBJ2-3|TRBD2
TGTGCCAACCAAGCGGGGGGATTGACAGATACGCAGTATTTT
CANQAGGLTDTQYF
>NA|TRBV28|TRBJ1-3|TRBD1
TGTGCCAGCAGTCTTACAGGGGTCTCTGGAAACACCATATATTTT
CASSLTGVSGNTIYF
>few|TRBV19|TRBJ1-1|NA
TGTGCCAGTAGTCGGATGGGCAAAGCTTTCTTT
CASSRMGKAFF
>NA|TRBV7-2|TRBJ1-4|TRBD1
TGTGCCAGCAGCCTCCTGACAGGGGGGGGAAAACTGTTTTTT
CASSLLTGGGKLFF
>NA|TRBV5-1|TRBJ1-1|NA
TGCGCCAGCAGCTTTGGCCAGAACACTGAAGCTTTCTTT
CASSFGQNTEAFF
>NA|TRBV7-2|TRBJ2-1|TRBD1
TGTGCCAGCAGCTTAGACAGGGGCTCCTACAATGAGCAGTTCTTC
CASSLDRGSYNEQFF
>NA|TRBV5-1|TRBJ1-1|TRBD1
TGCGCCAGCAGGCGTACAGGGGGAATGAACACTGAAGCTTTCTTT
CASRRTGGMNTEAFF
>NA|TRBV27|TRBJ1-5|NA
TGTGCCAGCAGGCTTAAAAGCGGTCAGCCCCAGCATTTT
CASRLKSGQPQHF
>NA|TRBV30|TRBJ1-6|NA
TGTGCCTGGAGTGTCGGGGATTCTTCACCCCTCAACTTT
CAWSVGDSSPLNF
>few|TRBV7-9|TRBJ2-2|NA
TGTGCCAGCAGCCCGGACACCTCTCCCGGGGAGCTGTTTTTT
CASSPDTSPGELFF
>NA|TRBV9|TRBJ1-3|NA
TGTGCCAGCAGCGTAGGGGAGGTGGAGGATGGAAACACCATATATTTT
CASSVGEVEDGNTIYF
>once|TRBV5-1|TRBJ2-7|NA
TGCGCCAGCAGCTTGAAGGACAGTACCTACGAGCAGTACTTC
CASSLKDSTYEQYF
>NA|TRBV9|TRBJ1-1|TRBD1
TGTGCCAGCAGCATAACAGGGGGCCTCACTGAAGCTTTCTTT
CASSITGGLTEAFF
>NA|TRBV7-2|TRBJ1-3|NA
TGTGCCAGCAGCTGGGAGGGAGCTACTGGAAACACCATATATTTT
CASSWEGATGNTIYF
>NA|TRBV27|TRBJ2-2|TRBD1
TGTGCCAGCAGTTTTGGGACAGGGGGGACCGGGGAGCTGTTTTTT
CASSFGTGGTGELFF
>NA|TRBV6-5|TRBJ1-4|TRBD1
TGTGCCAGCAGTCTAAACAGGGGGGCTTTTGAAAAACTGTTTTTT
CASSLNRGAFEKLFF
>NA|TRBV18|TRBJ1-1|NA
TGTGCCAGCTCACCCATTTGGGGGCAGGACACTGAAGCTTTCTTT
CASSPIWGQDTEAFF
>NA|TRBV4-1|TRBJ2-3|TRBD2
TGCGCCAGCAGCCAAGGGGCGGGGGGGTCTAGCACAGATACGCAGTATTTT
CASSQGAGGSSTDTQYF
>once|TRBV5-4|TRBJ1-5|NA
TGTGCCAGCAGCTTGCGAGATCAGCCCCAGCATTTT
CASSLRDQPQHF
>NA|TRBV5-1|TRBJ1-1|NA
TGCGCCAGCAGCTTGGCCTTGGGACAGAACACTGAAGCTTTCTTT
CASSLALGQNTEAFF
>NA|TRBV27|TRBJ1-2|TRBD1
TGTGCCAGCAGTTTCACCGTCCCGGGACAGGGTTCGAACTATGGCTACACCTTC
CASSFTVPGQGSNYGYTF
>NA|TRBV15|TRBJ1-6|NA
TGTGCCACCAGCAGAGACAGGGCAAATAATTCACCCCTCAACTTT
CATSRDRANNSPLNF
>once|TRBV6-5|TRBJ2-2|NA
TGTGCCAGCTGCCGGGTCGGCGGGGAGCTGTTTTTT
CASCRVGGELFF
>NA|TRBV6-6|TRBJ1-6|TRBD1
TGTGCCAGCAGTTACACAGGGGCGTATTCACCCCTCCACTTT
CASSYTGAYSPLHF
>medium-sized|TRBV4-3|TRBJ2-2|NA
TGCGCCAGCAGCCAAGGCGGGGACACCGGGGAGCTGTTTTTT
CASSQGGDTGELFF
>NA|TRBV7-2|TRBJ2-5|NA
TGTGCCAGCAGCTACGGCAGGGTTTGGGAGACCCAGTACTTC
CASSYGRVWETQYF
>NA|TRBV10-3|TRBJ2-5|TRBD1
TGTGCCATCAGTGGGGGGGACAGGGGCCCGTCCCTGGAAGAGACCCAGTACTTC
CAISGGDRGPSLEETQYF
>NA|TRBV18|TRBJ2-7|NA
TGTGCCAGCTCACCTTCTGGGCAGGGGCCCTACGAGCAGTACTTC
CASSPSGQGPYEQYF
>once|TRBV7-2|TRBJ2-5|NA
TGTGCCAGCAGCAATCACGGGTACCAAGAGACCCAGTACTTC
CASSNHGYQETQYF
>NA|TRBV6-5|TRBJ1-1|TRBD1
TGTGCCAGCCTATCGCCCAGGGGGCACACTGAAGCTTTCTTT
CASLSPRGHTEAFF
>NA|TRBV6-5|TRBJ2-7|TRBD2
TGTGCCAGCAGGCGGGGGGGCTACGAGCAGTACTTC
CASRRGGYEQYF
>NA|TRBV11-3|TRBJ1-1|NA
TGTGCCAGCAGCTTATTTAGAGACACTGAAGCTTTCTTT
CASSLFRDTEAFF
>NA|TRBV28|TRBJ1-5|TRBD1
TGTGCCAGCAGTTTAGGGCAGGGGGCGTGGCAGCCCCAGAATTTT
CASSLGQGAWQPQNF
>NA|TRBV5-1|TRBJ2-5|NA
TGCGCCAGCAGCTTGGGGAGGGGTGAGACCCAGTACTTC
CASSLGRGETQYF
>few|TRBV10-3|TRBJ1-2|NA
TGTGCCATCAGTGAGTCCTTGTCCGGCTACACCTTC
CAISESLSGYTF
>NA|TRBV18|TRBJ1-6|TRBD1
TGTGCCAGCTCACCCCCCCCGGGGGACAGCTCCTATAATTCACCCCTCCACTTT
CASSPPPGDSSYNSPLHF
>NA|TRBV30|TRBJ1-2|TRBD1
TGTGCCTGGAGTAGACAGGGTGGCTACACCTTC
CAWSRQGGYTF
>NA|TRBV30|TRBJ2-7|NA
TGTGCCTGGAGTGAGCCAGGTACCTACGAGCAGTACTTC
CAWSEPGTYEQYF
>NA|TRBV4-2|TRBJ1-1|NA
TGTGCCAGCAGCTCCTATCACCAAGCGGAGACTGAAGCTTTCTTT
CASSSYHQAETEAFF
>few|TRBV4-3|TRBJ2-2|TRBD1
TGCGCCAGCAGCCGGGGGACAGGGGAGGACACCGGGGAGCTGTTTTTT
CASSRGTGEDTGELFF
>NA|TRBV5-1|TRBJ2-7|NA
TGCGCCAGCACGAGGGGGGGGACCTACGAGCAGTACTTC
CASTRGGTYEQYF